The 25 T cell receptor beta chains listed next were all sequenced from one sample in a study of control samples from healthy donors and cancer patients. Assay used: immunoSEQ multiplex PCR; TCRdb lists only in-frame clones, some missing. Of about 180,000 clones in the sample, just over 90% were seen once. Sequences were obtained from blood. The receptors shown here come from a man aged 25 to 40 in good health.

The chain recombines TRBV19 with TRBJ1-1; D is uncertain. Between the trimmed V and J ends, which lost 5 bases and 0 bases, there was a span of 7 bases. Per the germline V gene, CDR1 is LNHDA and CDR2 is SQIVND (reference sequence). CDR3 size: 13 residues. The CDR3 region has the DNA TGTGCCAGTAGTGGAGTGGTGAACACTGAAGCTTTCTTT. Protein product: CASSGVVNTEAFF.

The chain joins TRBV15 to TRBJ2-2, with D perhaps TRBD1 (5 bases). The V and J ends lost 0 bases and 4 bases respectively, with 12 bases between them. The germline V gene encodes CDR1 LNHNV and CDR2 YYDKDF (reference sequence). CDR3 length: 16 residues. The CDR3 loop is CATSRDLGPSTGELFF. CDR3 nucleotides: TGTGCCACCAGCAGAGATTTGGGGCCCAGCACCGGGGAGCTGTTTTTT. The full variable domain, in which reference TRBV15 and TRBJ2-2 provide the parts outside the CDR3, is DAMVIQNPRYQVTQFGKPVTLSCSQTLNHNVMYWYQQKSSQAPKLLFHYYDKDFNNEADTPDNFQSRRPNTSFCFLDIRSPGLGDTAMYLCATSRDLGPSTGELFFGEGSRLTVL.

The CDR3 loop is CASSSRDSRWRQYF. The DNA of the CDR3 is TGTGCCAGTAGTTCACGGGACAGCCGATGGCGACAGTACTTC. The J gene is TRBJ2-7, the V gene TRBV19; 7 positions match TRBD1. This CDR3 region has 14 residues. CDR1 is LNHDA and CDR2 is SQIVND in the germline V gene (reference sequence). V gave up 5 bases and J gave up 10 bases; unmatched junction bases: 14.

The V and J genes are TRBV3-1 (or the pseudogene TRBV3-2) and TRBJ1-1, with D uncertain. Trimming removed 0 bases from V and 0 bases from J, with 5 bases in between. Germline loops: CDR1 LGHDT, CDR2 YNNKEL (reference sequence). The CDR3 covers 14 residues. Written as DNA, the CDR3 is TGTGCCAGCAGCCAAGATGTACTGAACACTGAAGCTTTCTTT. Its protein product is CASSQDVLNTEAFF.

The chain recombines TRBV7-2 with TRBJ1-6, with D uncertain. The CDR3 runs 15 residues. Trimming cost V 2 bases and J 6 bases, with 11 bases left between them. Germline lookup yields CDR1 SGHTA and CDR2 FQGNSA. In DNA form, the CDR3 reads TGTGCCAGCAGCTTAATGTGGGGTGGTAATTCACCCCTCCACTTT. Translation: CASSLMWGGNSPLHF. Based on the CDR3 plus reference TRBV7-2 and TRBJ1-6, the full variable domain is GAGVSQSPSNKVTEKGKDVELRCDPISGHTALYWYRQSLGQGLEFLIYFQGNSAPDKSGLPSDRFSAERTGGSVSTLTIQRTQQEDSAVYLCASSLMWGGNSPLHFGNGTRLTVT.

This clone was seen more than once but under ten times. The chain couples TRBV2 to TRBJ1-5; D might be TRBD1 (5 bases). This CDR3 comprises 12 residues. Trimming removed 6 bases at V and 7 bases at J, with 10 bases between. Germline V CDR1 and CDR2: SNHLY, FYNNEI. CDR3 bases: TGTGCCAGCAGCAGGGTTACGCAGCCCCAGCATTTT. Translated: CASSRVTQPQHF.

DNA of the CDR3: TGTGCCAGGGGCCCGGAAAATACTAGCACAGATACGCAGTATTTT. As protein: CARGPENTSTDTQYF. V usage is TRBV7-9 and J usage is TRBJ2-3; D ambiguous. CDR1 is SEHNR, CDR2 FQNEAQ, per germline (reference sequence). With 9 bases removed from V and 0 bases from J, the gap between germline ends came to 16 bases. This CDR3 is built from 15 residues.

The CDR3 DNA reads as TGCGCCAGCAGCTATTGGACGTCTGAAGCTTTCTTT. This translates into CASSYWTSEAFF. The rearrangement links TRBV4-3 to TRBJ1-1, with no clear D. Deletions cut 5 bases from V and 6 bases from J, with 10 bases between. CDR1 is LGHNA and CDR2 is YSLEER in the germline V gene. CDR3 length: 12 residues.

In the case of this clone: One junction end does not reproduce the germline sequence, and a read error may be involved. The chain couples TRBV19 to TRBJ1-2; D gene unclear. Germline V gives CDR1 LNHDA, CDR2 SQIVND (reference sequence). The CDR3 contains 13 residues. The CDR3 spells CASRASRVDGYAF. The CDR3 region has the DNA TGTGCCAGTAGGGCTTCAAGGGTGGATGGCTACGCCTTC.

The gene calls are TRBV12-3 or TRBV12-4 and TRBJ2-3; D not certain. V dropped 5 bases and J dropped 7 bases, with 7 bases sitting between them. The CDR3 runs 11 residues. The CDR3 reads CASSLGNTQYF. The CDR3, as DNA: TGTGCCAGCAGTCTAGGCAATACGCAGTATTTT.

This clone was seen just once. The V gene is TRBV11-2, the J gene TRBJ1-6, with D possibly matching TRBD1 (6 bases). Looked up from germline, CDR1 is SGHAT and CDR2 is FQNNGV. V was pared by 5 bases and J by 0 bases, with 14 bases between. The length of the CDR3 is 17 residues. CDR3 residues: CASSPETGSSYNSPLHF. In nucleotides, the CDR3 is TGTGCCAGCAGCCCCGAGACAGGCAGCTCCTATAATTCACCCCTCCACTTT.

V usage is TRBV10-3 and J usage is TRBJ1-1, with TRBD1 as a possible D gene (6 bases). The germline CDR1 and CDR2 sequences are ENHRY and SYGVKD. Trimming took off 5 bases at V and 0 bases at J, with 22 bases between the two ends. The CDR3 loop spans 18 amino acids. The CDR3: CAISPRGGQKVMNTEAFF. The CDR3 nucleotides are TGTGCCATCAGTCCGAGGGGGGGCCAGAAAGTCATGAACACTGAAGCTTTCTTT.

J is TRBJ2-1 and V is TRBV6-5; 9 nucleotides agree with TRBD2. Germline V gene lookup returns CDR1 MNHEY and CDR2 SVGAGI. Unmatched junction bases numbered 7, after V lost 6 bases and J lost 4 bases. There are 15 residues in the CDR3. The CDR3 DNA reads TGTGCCAGCAGCCCCCGGCTAGCGGGGTACAATGAGCAGTTCTTC. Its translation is CASSPRLAGYNEQFF.

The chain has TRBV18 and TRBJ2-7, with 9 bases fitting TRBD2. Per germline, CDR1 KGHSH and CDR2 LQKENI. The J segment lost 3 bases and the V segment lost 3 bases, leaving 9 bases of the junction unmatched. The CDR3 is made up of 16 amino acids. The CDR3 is CASSPASGKVNYEQYF. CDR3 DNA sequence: TGTGCCAGCTCACCCGCTAGCGGGAAGGTTAACTACGAGCAGTACTTC.

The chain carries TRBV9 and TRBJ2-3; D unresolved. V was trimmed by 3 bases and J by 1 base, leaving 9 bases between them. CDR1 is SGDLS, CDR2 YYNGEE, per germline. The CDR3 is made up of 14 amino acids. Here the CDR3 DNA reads TGTGCCAGCAGCGCCCCGAATGGCACAGATACGCAGTATTTT. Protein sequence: CASSAPNGTDTQYF.

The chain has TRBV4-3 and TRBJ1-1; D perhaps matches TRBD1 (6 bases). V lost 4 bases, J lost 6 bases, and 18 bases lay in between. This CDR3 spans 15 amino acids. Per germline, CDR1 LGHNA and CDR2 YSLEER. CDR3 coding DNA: TGCGCCAGCAGCCCAAGACTGGGGGCGGTAGCTGAAGCTTTCTTT. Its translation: CASSPRLGAVAEAFF.

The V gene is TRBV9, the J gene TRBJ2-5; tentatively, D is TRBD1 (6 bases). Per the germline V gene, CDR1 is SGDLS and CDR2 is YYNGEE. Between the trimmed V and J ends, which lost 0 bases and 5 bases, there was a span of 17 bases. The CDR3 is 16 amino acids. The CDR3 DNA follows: TGTGCCAGCAGCGTAGGGGGACACGGCCAGGGGGAGACCCAGTACTTC. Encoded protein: CASSVGGHGQGETQYF.

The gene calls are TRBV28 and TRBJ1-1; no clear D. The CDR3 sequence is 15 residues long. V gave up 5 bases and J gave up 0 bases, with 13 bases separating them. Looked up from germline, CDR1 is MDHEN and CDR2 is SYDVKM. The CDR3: CASSIHGSLNTEAFF. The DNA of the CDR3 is TGTGCCAGCAGTATCCACGGTTCGCTGAACACTGAAGCTTTCTTT.

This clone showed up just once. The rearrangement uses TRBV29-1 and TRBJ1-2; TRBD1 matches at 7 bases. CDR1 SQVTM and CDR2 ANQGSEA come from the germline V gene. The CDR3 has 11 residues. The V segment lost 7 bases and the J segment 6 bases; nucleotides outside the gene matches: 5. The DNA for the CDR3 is TGCAGCGCCTTGACAGGGAATGGCTACACCTTC. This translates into CSALTGNGYTF.

CDR3 bases: TGCGCCAGCAGTCTAATGGGGGGGACCCCCACCGGGGAGCTGTTTTTT. Translating gives CASSLMGGTPTGELFF. The rearrangement links TRBV5-1 to TRBJ2-2; 7 bases map to TRBD2. Germline V gene sequence: CDR1 SGHRS, CDR2 YFSETQ. The CDR3 has 16 amino acids. Trimming at V came to 5 bases and at J to 4 bases, leaving 11 bases not matched to a gene. The complete variable domain, with remaining parts taken from reference TRBV5-1 and TRBJ2-2, reads KAGVTQTPRYLIKTRGQQVTLSCSPISGHRSVSWYQQTPGQGLQFLFEYFSETQRNKGNFPGRFSGRQFSNSRSEMNVSTLELGDSALYLCASSLMGGTPTGELFFGEGSRLTVL.

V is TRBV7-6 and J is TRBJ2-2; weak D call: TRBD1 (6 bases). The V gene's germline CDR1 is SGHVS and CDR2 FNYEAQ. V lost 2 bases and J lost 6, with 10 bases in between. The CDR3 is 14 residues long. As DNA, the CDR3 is TGTGCCAGCAGCTTAACCAAGGGGGCCGGGGAGCTGTTTTTT. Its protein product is CASSLTKGAGELFF.

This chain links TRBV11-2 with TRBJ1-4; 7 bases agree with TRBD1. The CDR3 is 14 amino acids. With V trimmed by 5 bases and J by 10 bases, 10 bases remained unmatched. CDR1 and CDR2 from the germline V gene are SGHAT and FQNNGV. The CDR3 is CASSPDRVNVKLFF. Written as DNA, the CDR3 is TGTGCCAGCAGCCCAGACAGGGTGAACGTAAAACTGTTTTTT.

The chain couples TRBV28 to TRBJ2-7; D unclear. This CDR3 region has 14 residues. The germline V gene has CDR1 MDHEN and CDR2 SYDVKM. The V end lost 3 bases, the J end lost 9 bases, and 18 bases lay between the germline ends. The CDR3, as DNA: TGTGCCAGCAGTTTTAGGGCCACCTATTTTGGGCAGTACTTC. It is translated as CASSFRATYFGQYF.

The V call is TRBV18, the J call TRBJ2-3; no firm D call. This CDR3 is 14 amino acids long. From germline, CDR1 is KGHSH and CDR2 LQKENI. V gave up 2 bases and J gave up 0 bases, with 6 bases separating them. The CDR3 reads CASSPEASTDTQYF. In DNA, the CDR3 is TGTGCCAGCTCACCAGAGGCTAGCACAGATACGCAGTATTTT.

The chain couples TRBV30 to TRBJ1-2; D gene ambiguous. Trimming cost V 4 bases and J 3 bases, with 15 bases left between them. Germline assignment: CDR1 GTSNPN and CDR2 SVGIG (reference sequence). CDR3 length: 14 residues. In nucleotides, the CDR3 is TGTGCCTGGACCCCAGGACCGTTGGACTATGGCTACACCTTC. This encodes CAWTPGPLDYGYTF.